A single sample is the source of the 15 T cell receptor beta chains below, sequenced in a study of T cells after yellow fever vaccination. TCRdb redid the calling of the 5' RACE reads with MiXCR, one entry per CDR3 protein. The profile shows about 340,000 distinct CDR3 sequences, around 13% of them singletons. The source material was CD4+ T cells sorted from PBMCs, sampled 15 days after the yellow fever booster vaccination. The receptors shown here come from a man younger than 35 who received the YFV17D yellow fever vaccine.

This clonotype came up a few times. The V gene is TRBV7-2, the J gene TRBJ1-2; the match to TRBD1 covers 8 bases. CDR1 and CDR2 from the germline V gene are SGHTA and FQGNSA. V gave up 0 bases and J gave up 4 bases; unmatched junction bases: 4. This CDR3 has 15 residues. CDR3 amino acids: CASSLAQGAGYGYTF. For the CDR3, the DNA is TGTGCCAGCAGCTTAGCGCAGGGGGCAGGCTATGGCTACACCTTC.

The V and J genes are TRBV7-9 and TRBJ2-1, with D possibly being TRBD1 (6 bases). Germline-derived CDR1 and CDR2 are SEHNR and FQNEAQ (reference sequence). Deletions cut 10 bases from V and 4 bases from J, with 14 bases between. CDR3 length: 13 amino acids. Written as DNA, the CDR3 is TGTGCCACAGAACGGACAGATTACAATGAGCAGTTCTTC. This sequence encodes CATERTDYNEQFF.

The chain links TRBV6-5 to TRBJ2-3; 10 bases agree with TRBD2. The CDR3 sequence is 15 residues long. With 6 bases clipped from V and 3 bases from J, the junction kept 6 bases outside the gene matches. Germline V gene lookup returns CDR1 MNHEY and CDR2 SVGAGI. The CDR3 region is CASRPLAGMTDTQYF. The CDR3 DNA reads TGTGCCAGCAGACCACTAGCGGGGATGACAGATACGCAGTATTTT.

The V and J genes are TRBV4-2 and TRBJ1-3; D gene uncertain. Germline CDR1 reads LGHNA; CDR2 reads YNFKEQ. This CDR3 comprises 15 residues. Trimming took 1 base from V and 0 from J, leaving 7 bases between them. The DNA for the CDR3 is TGTGCCAGCAGCCAAGGCGTGAGCTCTGGAAACACCATATATTTT. This codes for CASSQGVSSGNTIYF.

V and J are TRBV11-2 and TRBJ2-7, with 9 bases fitting TRBD2. The junction had 22 bases not matched to a gene; V was cut back by 1 base and J by 9 bases. Germline V gene lookup returns CDR1 SGHAT and CDR2 FQNNGV. The CDR3 covers 19 residues. In DNA, the CDR3 is TGTGCCAGCAGCTTAGGGGGCACGCTAGCGGGGCGTACCTACGAATGGCAGTACTTC. Amino acid sequence: CASSLGGTLAGRTYEWQYF.

This clonotype occurred a few times. The V gene is TRBV7-8, the J gene TRBJ1-5; 10 nucleotides line up with TRBD1. The length of the CDR3 is 14 residues. Losses at the gene ends were 6 bases for V and 11 bases for J; bases not matched to a gene: 10. The germline gives CDR1 SGHVS, CDR2 FQNEAQ. CDR3 DNA sequence: TGTGCCAGCAGTCGGACAGGGGGGGTATTGGCCCAGCATTTT. This sequence encodes CASSRTGGVLAQHF.

This clonotype has a handful of counts. The CDR3 loop is CASSQEGGSTDTQYF. The CDR3 region has the DNA TGTGCCAGCAGCCAGGAGGGGGGAAGCACAGATACGCAGTATTTT. This chain connects TRBV4-2 to TRBJ2-3; D may match TRBD1 or TRBD2 (6 bases each). The CDR3 is 15 amino acids. The V gene lost 3 bases and the J gene lost 0 bases, with 10 bases spanning the gap. Germline V CDR1 and CDR2: LGHNA, YNFKEQ.

CDR3: CASSHLAFTDTQYF. Written as DNA, the CDR3 is TGCGCCAGCAGCCATCTAGCTTTCACAGATACGCAGTATTTT. The chain has TRBV5-1 and TRBJ2-3; D is possibly TRBD2 (5 bases). Germline-derived CDR1 and CDR2 are SGHRS and YFSETQ. V lost 4 bases to trimming and J lost 2 bases, with 11 bases between them. The CDR3 runs to 14 residues.

The gene calls are TRBV5-1 and TRBJ2-3, with TRBD1 as a possible D gene (5 bases). Germline assignment: CDR1 SGHRS and CDR2 YFSETQ. The CDR3 loop spans 19 amino acids. The V end was cut by 4 bases, the J end by 2 bases, with 26 bases between. CDR3 sequence: CASSGRFVSRKGHTDTQYF. The CDR3 DNA follows: TGCGCCAGCAGCGGACGATTCGTATCCCGCAAAGGACACACAGATACGCAGTATTTT.

This clonotype has ten or more counts. This chain uses TRBV12-3 or TRBV12-4 with TRBJ1-4, with TRBD1 identical over 10 bases. This CDR3 region has 15 residues. With 5 bases clipped from V and 5 bases from J, the junction kept 5 bases outside the gene matches. The CDR3 spells CASSKRTGGNEKLFF. CDR3 sequence (DNA): TGTGCCAGCAGTAAACGGACAGGGGGAAATGAAAAACTGTTTTTT.

The sample holds a few counts of this clonotype. V is TRBV28 and J is TRBJ2-3, with D perhaps assigned TRBD1 or TRBD2 (6 bases each). The germline CDR1 and CDR2 sequences are MDHEN and SYDVKM. CDR3 length: 15 amino acids. Trimming took off 8 bases at V and 6 bases at J, with 21 bases between the two ends. CDR3 region: CASVVGGLPGDTQYF. In nucleotides, the CDR3 is TGTGCCAGCGTTGTCGGGGGCCTCCCTGGGGATACGCAGTATTTT.

The sample holds a few counts of this clonotype. This rearrangement joins TRBV9 to TRBJ2-2; 12 bases are shared with TRBD2. After removal of 1 base from V and 4 bases from J, the junction contained 11 bases not matched to a gene. CDR1 SGDLS and CDR2 YYNGEE come from the germline V gene. CDR3 size: 19 residues. For the CDR3, the DNA is TGTGCCAGCAGCGTATTGTCTAGCGGGGGGGCCTCGGGCACCGGGGAGCTGTTTTTT. Translated: CASSVLSSGGASGTGELFF.

The chain employs TRBV19 and TRBJ2-2; D unclear. The CDR3 covers 12 residues. Trimming pared 9 bases from V and 7 bases from J, leaving 12 bases between. The germline CDR1 and CDR2 sequences are LNHDA and SQIVND (reference sequence). The CDR3 DNA is TGTGCCAGCGGGTTTGGCGGCGGGGAGCTGTTTTTT. It is translated as CASGFGGGELFF.

In its sample, this clonotype was seen a few times. This chain connects TRBV6-2 or TRBV6-3 to TRBJ2-7; 9 nucleotides match TRBD2. This CDR3 is 14 amino acids long. The germline V gene has CDR1 MNHEY and CDR2 SVGEGT. V shed 4 bases, J shed 4 bases, and the junction held 5 bases outside the gene matches. CDR3 DNA: TGTGCCAGCAGTTTAGCGGGGGCCAGATACGAGCAGTACTTC. This translates into CASSLAGARYEQYF.

This clonotype turned up a few times. This rearrangement joins TRBV29-1 to TRBJ1-2, with D uncertain. V was trimmed by 4 bases and J by 6 bases, leaving 12 bases between them. CDR1 and CDR2 (germline): SQVTM, ANQGSEA. The CDR3 is 12 amino acids. In DNA, the CDR3 is TGCAGCGTTGCTTCACTTAGGGATGGCTACACCTTC. This encodes CSVASLRDGYTF.